Following are 28 T cell receptor beta chains from one sample sequenced in a study of blood T cell repertoires in COVID-19. Sequencing was performed with immunoSEQ multiplex PCR; in TCRdb, only in-frame clones are kept and a portion is missing. The table records roughly 120,000 clones, 87% of them present only once. The sample comprised peripheral blood. The receptors originated from a human donor in a cohort sampled during active COVID-19.

The chain couples TRBV14 to TRBJ1-2, with D unresolved. The CDR3 extends over 15 amino acids. Per germline, CDR1 SGHDN and CDR2 FVKESK. V dropped 4 bases and J dropped 2 bases, with 14 bases sitting between them. As DNA, the CDR3 is TGTGCCAGCAGCCGGGAGGCAGGCCTCAACTATGGCTACACCTTC. Its translation is CASSREAGLNYGYTF.

The gene calls are TRBV5-1 and TRBJ2-3; 7 bases align to TRBD2. CDR3 length: 15 amino acids. Trimming at V came to 4 bases and at J to 0 bases, leaving 5 bases not matched to a gene. Germline CDR1 and CDR2: SGHRS and YFSETQ. The CDR3 bases are TGCGCCAGCAGCACCGGACTAGGGAGCACAGATACGCAGTATTTT. Its protein is CASSTGLGSTDTQYF.

V and J are TRBV5-1 and TRBJ2-3, with a tentative D call TRBD1 (5 bases). The CDR3 is 13 residues long. The ends were cut back, 0 bases at V and 6 bases at J, with 8 bases in the middle. Germline V gene lookup returns CDR1 SGHRS and CDR2 YFSETQ. The CDR3 here is CASSLGGADTQYF. The CDR3 DNA follows: TGCGCCAGCAGCTTGGGGGGCGCCGATACGCAGTATTTT.

V usage is TRBV5-4 and J usage is TRBJ1-1, with TRBD1 as a possible D gene (6 bases). The length of the CDR3 is 15 residues. V was pared by 4 bases and J by 3 bases, with 16 bases between. CDR1 and CDR2 (germline): SGHNT, YYREEE (reference sequence). This CDR3 reads CASSLDRIGDTEAFF. The CDR3 region has the DNA TGTGCCAGCAGCCTTGACAGGATTGGGGACACTGAAGCTTTCTTT.

This chain joins TRBV24-1 and TRBJ2-2; D is uncertain. The germline V gene encodes CDR1 KGHDR and CDR2 SFDVKD. The CDR3 has 14 residues. V lost 5 bases and J 2 bases, leaving 8 bases between the germline ends. The CDR3 protein is CATSGAVNTGELFF. The CDR3 nucleotides read TGTGCCACCAGTGGGGCTGTTAACACCGGGGAGCTGTTTTTT.

The rearrangement links TRBV6-5 to TRBJ1-2, with a tentative D call TRBD1 (6 bases). The V end lost 5 bases, the J end lost 1 base, and 11 bases lay between the germline ends. Germline CDR1 and CDR2: MNHEY and SVGAGI. This CDR3 has 14 residues. CDR3 amino acids: CASSPQGINYGYTF. CDR3 nucleotides: TGTGCCAGCAGTCCCCAGGGGATTAACTATGGCTACACCTTC.

The rearrangement uses TRBV27 and TRBJ2-3; no firm D call. The germline V gene encodes CDR1 MNHEY and CDR2 SMNVEV (reference sequence). The CDR3 length is 15 residues. Between the trimmed V and J ends, which lost 5 bases and 4 bases, there was a span of 16 bases. CDR3 sequence: CASSPNLIAADTQYF. CDR3 nucleotide sequence: TGTGCCAGCAGTCCAAACCTAATCGCGGCAGATACGCAGTATTTT.

The rearrangement joins TRBV14 to TRBJ2-5; 9 positions match TRBD2. The V gene's germline CDR1 is SGHDN and CDR2 FVKESK. Unmatched junction bases numbered 11, after V lost 4 bases and J lost 5 bases. There are 16 residues in the CDR3. CDR3 loop: CASSRSSTSGGETQYF. The CDR3 DNA sequence: TGTGCCAGCAGCCGTTCCTCGACTAGCGGAGGGGAGACCCAGTACTTC.

The chain couples TRBV5-4 to TRBJ2-7, with TRBD1 identical over 12 bases. The CDR3 is 14 residues long. V was clipped by 4 bases and J by 8 bases; unmatched bases: 7. Germline CDR1 SGHNT, CDR2 YYREEE (reference sequence). CDR3 in DNA: TGTGCCAGCAGCGGGGGACAGGGGGCTATAAAGCAGTACTTC. Translated: CASSGGQGAIKQYF.

The V call is TRBV27, the J call TRBJ2-1, with 8 bases matching TRBD2. The CDR3 sequence is 17 residues long. The V and J ends lost 2 bases and 0 bases, in that order; junction bases with no gene match: 6. Looked up from germline, CDR1 is MNHEY and CDR2 is SMNVEV (reference sequence). The CDR3 region has the DNA TGTGCCAGCAGTTTAAGGTCGGGAGGGAACTCCTACAATGAGCAGTTCTTC. Protein: CASSLRSGGNSYNEQFF.

The V and J genes are TRBV7-9 and TRBJ2-2; 7 bases agree with TRBD1. This CDR3 comprises 14 residues. Germline CDR1 and CDR2: SEHNR and FQNEAQ (reference sequence). V lost 5 bases and J lost 1; bases outside the gene matches: 1. CDR3 in amino acids: CASSQGVNTGELFF. The DNA for the CDR3 is TGTGCCAGCAGCCAGGGGGTGAACACCGGGGAGCTGTTTTTT. Together with reference TRBV7-9 and TRBJ2-2, the CDR3 gives the full variable domain: DTGVSQNPRHKITKRGQNVTFRCDPISEHNRLYWYRQTLGQGPEFLTYFQNEAQLEKSRLLSDRFSAERPKGSFSTLEIQRTEQGDSAMYLCASSQGVNTGELFFGEGSRLTVL.

Written as DNA, the CDR3 is TGCGCCAGCAGCGCCGACACCCAAGAGACCCAGTACTTC. Translating it yields CASSADTQETQYF. The chain carries TRBV5-1 and TRBJ2-5; D is undetermined. This CDR3 spans 13 amino acids. Trimming took 4 bases from V and 1 from J, leaving 8 bases between them. Germline V CDR1 and CDR2: SGHRS, YFSETQ.

This clone was recorded once. V and J are TRBV5-1 and TRBJ2-5, with 15 positions matching TRBD2. The length of the CDR3 is 18 residues. With V trimmed by 0 bases and J by 5 bases, 8 bases remained unmatched. Germline loops: CDR1 SGHRS, CDR2 YFSETQ. The CDR3 DNA follows: TGCGCCAGCAGCTTGGTGGGACTAGCGGGGGGAACGAGGGAGACCCAGTACTTC. Protein sequence: CASSLVGLAGGTRETQYF.

V is TRBV5-4 and J is TRBJ2-7; 7 nucleotides agree with TRBD1. This CDR3 has 16 residues. Germline V gives CDR1 SGHNT, CDR2 YYREEE (reference sequence). Trimming at V came to 4 bases and at J to 3 bases, leaving 13 bases not matched to a gene. The CDR3 sequence: CASSPSTGSRVYEQYF. The CDR3 nucleotides are TGTGCCAGCAGCCCCTCGACAGGGAGTAGAGTCTACGAGCAGTACTTC.

The rearrangement uses TRBV6-1 and TRBJ2-3; D is possibly TRBD2 (6 bases). This CDR3 has 14 amino acids. Germline lookup yields CDR1 MNHNS and CDR2 SASEGT. V was shortened by 2 bases and J by 6 bases, with 12 bases between the two germline ends. CDR3 nucleotides: TGTGCCAGCAGTGAACGGGACTCACTCGATACGCAGTATTTT. Translated: CASSERDSLDTQYF.

The chain uses TRBV6-6 and TRBJ2-7, with 7 positions matching TRBD2. The CDR3 contains 15 residues. Germline loops: CDR1 MNHNY, CDR2 SVGAGI (reference sequence). Trimming took 5 bases from V and 5 from J; bases not matched to a gene: 12. The CDR3, as DNA: TGTGCCAGCAGTCCCGGGGGAGGGACTGTGAACGAGCAGTACTTC. It translates to CASSPGGGTVNEQYF.

The chain joins TRBV19 to TRBJ1-5; 7 bases map to TRBD1. The germline V gene encodes CDR1 LNHDA and CDR2 SQIVND (reference sequence). CDR3 size: 16 residues. Losses at the gene ends were 5 bases for V and 0 bases for J; bases not matched to a gene: 7. Written as DNA, the CDR3 is TGTGCCAGTAGTCTGACAGGGTCAAGTAGCAATCAGCCCCAGCATTTT. This translates into CASSLTGSSSNQPQHF.

J is TRBJ2-7 and V is TRBV5-6, with 8 nucleotides matching TRBD1. CDR1 and CDR2 (germline): SGHDT, YYEEEE. The V gene end was trimmed by 4 bases and the J gene end by 5 bases; junction bases not matched to a gene: 11. The CDR3 loop spans 15 amino acids. The CDR3: CASSGRRGRANEQYF. The CDR3 region has the DNA TGTGCCAGCAGCGGCCGCAGGGGGCGCGCCAACGAGCAGTACTTC.

The gene calls are TRBV28 and TRBJ2-2, with TRBD2 matching 9 bases. Trimming at V came to 7 bases and at J to 1 base, leaving 7 bases not matched to a gene. Germline V gives CDR1 MDHEN, CDR2 SYDVKM. The CDR3 contains 16 residues. The CDR3 loop is CASTLPAGGNTGELFF. As DNA, the CDR3 is TGTGCCAGCACCTTGCCAGCGGGAGGGAACACCGGGGAGCTGTTTTTT.

This chain joins TRBV19 and TRBJ2-7; D remains ambiguous. This CDR3 is built from 14 residues. Trimming removed 2 bases from V and 6 bases from J, with 14 bases in between. From germline, CDR1 is LNHDA and CDR2 SQIVND (reference sequence). CDR3 protein: CASSIRPTLGEQYF. CDR3 coding DNA: TGTGCCAGTAGTATAAGGCCCACCCTAGGCGAGCAGTACTTC.

V is TRBV19 and J is TRBJ1-5, with 10 bases lining up with TRBD1. V trimming: 6 bases; J trimming: 2 bases; junction bases outside the gene matches: 4. The CDR3 covers 15 residues. Germline V lookup: CDR1 LNHDA, CDR2 SQIVND (reference sequence). CDR3 in DNA: TGTGCCAGTAGAGCCGGACAGGGGGGCAATCAGCCCCAGCATTTT. Its translation: CASRAGQGGNQPQHF.

The chain has TRBV9 and TRBJ2-3; D not resolved. The V gene lost 3 bases and the J gene lost 8 bases, with 16 bases spanning the gap. The CDR3 has 14 residues. CDR1 is SGDLS and CDR2 is YYNGEE in the germline V gene. The CDR3 nucleotides read TGTGCCAGCAGCGGCCGAGACGCAGCAGGTACGCAGTATTTT. Amino acid sequence: CASSGRDAAGTQYF.

The V gene is TRBV7-8, the J gene TRBJ1-1; no definite D call. Germline V gene lookup returns CDR1 SGHVS and CDR2 FQNEAQ. The CDR3 totals 15 residues. Trimming cost V 2 bases and J 0 bases, with 10 bases left between them. DNA of the CDR3: TGTGCCAGCAGCTTAATGAGCAGGTTGAACACTGAAGCTTTCTTT. Its protein product is CASSLMSRLNTEAFF.

The chain has TRBV19 and TRBJ1-2; 8 bases map to TRBD1. CDR1 and CDR2 (germline): LNHDA, SQIVND (reference sequence). The V and J ends lost 6 bases and 4 bases, in that order; junction bases with no gene match: 13. This CDR3 spans 16 amino acids. The CDR3 sequence: CASSSGGMLGTYGYTF. The CDR3, as DNA: TGTGCCAGTAGCTCAGGGGGCATGCTGGGGACCTATGGCTACACCTTC.

The chain links TRBV7-9 to TRBJ1-1; tentative D call: TRBD1 (6 bases). CDR1 is SEHNR, CDR2 FQNEAQ, per germline (reference sequence). CDR3 size: 15 residues. Trimming cost V 5 bases and J 1 base, with 14 bases left between them. The CDR3 is CASSAPGHWNTEAFF. The DNA for the CDR3 is TGTGCCAGCAGCGCCCCGGGACACTGGAACACTGAAGCTTTCTTT.

This chain joins TRBV25-1 and TRBJ2-2, with D possibly TRBD2 on 5 matching bases. V dropped 5 bases and J dropped 2 bases, with 9 bases sitting between them. The CDR3 is 14 amino acids. CDR1 and CDR2 (germline): MGHDK, SYGVNS. The CDR3 DNA reads as TGTGCCAGCAGTTCCGGGGATAACACCGGGGAGCTGTTTTTT. This codes for CASSSGDNTGELFF.

J is TRBJ1-1 and V is TRBV4-1, with D perhaps matching TRBD1 (5 bases). Trimming left V 1 base short and J 6 bases short, with 18 bases between. The germline V gene has CDR1 MGHRA and CDR2 YSYEKL. CDR3 length: 16 amino acids. CDR3 nucleotide sequence: TGCGCCAGCAGCCAAGTAAGTCCGGGGGGAGCGGCTGAAGCTTTCTTT. This encodes CASSQVSPGGAAEAFF.

The chain has TRBV28 and TRBJ2-7, with 7 bases identical to TRBD2. The trim removed 4 bases at V and 2 bases at J, leaving 5 bases unmatched. CDR3 size: 14 residues. Germline V gene sequence: CDR1 MDHEN, CDR2 SYDVKM. The DNA of the CDR3 is TGTGCCAGCAGTTCTAGCGGAAGGGCCTACGAGCAGTACTTC. It encodes CASSSSGRAYEQYF.